These 9 T cell receptor beta chains were all obtained from the same sample, sequenced in a study of blood T cells in healthy people across ages. Alongside a J-beta primer mix, a sample-barcoded 5' primer served in a second PCR lasting about 6 to 12 cycles. MiXCR, applied by TCRdb to the 5' RACE reads, yields one record per CDR3 protein. The profile shows 650,000 to 700,000 distinct CDR3 sequences, 40% to 65% of them singletons. Input material: blood. The receptors stem from a woman older than 75 in good health.

This clonotype showed up many times. This rearrangement joins TRBV20-1 to TRBJ2-7; 8 bases fit TRBD2. This CDR3 has 13 amino acids. Germline V CDR1 and CDR2: DFQATT, SNEGSKA (reference sequence). The junction had 11 bases not matched to a gene; V was cut back by 6 bases and J by 7 bases. The CDR3 coding sequence is TGCAGTGCGATAACCGGGACTAGGTGGGAGCAGTACTTC. Its protein product is CSAITGTRWEQYF.

Ten or more counts support this clonotype. This chain links TRBV5-6 with TRBJ1-2; unclear D gene. Germline CDR1 reads SGHDT; CDR2 reads YYEEEE. This CDR3 has 13 amino acids. With 3 bases removed from V and 4 bases from J, the gap between germline ends came to 10 bases. The DNA of the CDR3 is TGTGCCAGCAGCTACGGGAACGCCTATGGCTACACCTTC. Protein sequence: CASSYGNAYGYTF.

This clonotype was picked up one time. The J gene is TRBJ2-3, the V gene TRBV14; 13 nucleotides line up with TRBD2. CDR1 and CDR2 from the germline V gene are SGHDN and FVKESK. The CDR3 loop spans 15 amino acids. With V trimmed by 6 bases and J by 9 bases, 9 bases remained unmatched. The CDR3 here is CASRATGTSGATQYF. In DNA form, the CDR3 reads TGTGCCAGCAGAGCTACCGGGACTAGCGGGGCGACGCAGTATTTT. Together with reference TRBV14 and TRBJ2-3, the CDR3 gives the full variable domain: EAGVTQFPSHSVIEKGQTVTLRCDPISGHDNLYWYRRVMGKEIKFLLHFVKESKQDESGMPNNRFLAERTGGTYSTLKVQPAELEDSGVYFCASRATGTSGATQYFGPGTRLTVL.

This clonotype appeared a few times. The gene calls are TRBV20-1 and TRBJ2-1; D uncertain. The CDR3 is made up of 13 amino acids. The germline V gene encodes CDR1 DFQATT and CDR2 SNEGSKA (reference sequence). CDR3 coding DNA: TGCAGCCTTTCGACCTCTCGCGACGGTGAGCAGTTCTTC. It yields the protein CSLSTSRDGEQFF.

This clonotype was counted ten times or more. This rearrangement joins TRBV5-1 to TRBJ1-2, with D maybe TRBD1 (5 bases). The V gene's germline CDR1 is SGHRS and CDR2 YFSETQ. The CDR3 spans 14 residues. The V end lost 2 bases, the J end lost 0 bases, and 8 bases lay between the germline ends. CDR3 coding DNA: TGCGCCAGCAGCTTCCAGGGAGCTAACTATGGCTACACCTTC. Translated, it gives CASSFQGANYGYTF.

Many counts were recorded for this clonotype. V usage is TRBV12-3 or TRBV12-4 and J usage is TRBJ2-7; D is possibly TRBD1 (5 bases). This CDR3 comprises 13 residues. Trimming took off 3 bases at V and 4 bases at J, with 10 bases between the two ends. As DNA, the CDR3 is TGTGCCAGCAGTTTGGGGCAGCAGTACGAGCAGTACTTC. The encoded protein is CASSLGQQYEQYF.

This chain connects TRBV14 to TRBJ2-7, with unresolved D. The DNA matches TRBJ2-5 better at its end, which makes the J call doubtful. The CDR3 covers 13 residues. CDR1 and CDR2 from the germline V gene are SGHDN and FVKESK. The CDR3 loop reads CASSQWARETQYF. The CDR3, as DNA: TGTGCCAGCAGCCAGTGGGCCAGAGAGACCCAGTACTTC.

This rearrangement joins TRBV5-1 to TRBJ1-1, with 7 bases fitting TRBD1. Germline lookup yields CDR1 SGHRS and CDR2 YFSETQ. CDR3 size: 16 residues. Germline trimming cut 4 bases from V and 0 bases from J; bases unmatched to any gene: 9. CDR3 loop: CASSGGDSGLNTEAFF. The DNA for the CDR3 is TGCGCCAGCAGCGGAGGGGACAGCGGATTGAACACTGAAGCTTTCTTT.

This clonotype was found many times. V is TRBV7-2 and J is TRBJ1-2; D not certain. The CDR3 runs to 15 residues. CDR1 and CDR2 (germline): SGHTA, FQGNSA. Trimming removed 5 bases at V and 6 bases at J, with 19 bases between. The CDR3 DNA reads TGTGCCAGCAGCCCCCGCCCACAAGGCAAGAATGGCTACACCTTC. The encoded protein is CASSPRPQGKNGYTF.